This T cell receptor (beta chain) stems from a study of T cell responses to AZD1222 COVID-19 vaccine. Regarding the study as a whole: Two AZD1222 administrations were followed by greater Spike-specific TCR breadth and depth.

Profiling relied on immunoSEQ multiplex PCR, and the TCRdb table lists in-frame clones only, not all of them. The data show about 160,000 clones, with about 92% seen just once and under 1.2% held by the top ten. Trimming at V came to 2 bases and at J to 0 bases, leaving 4 bases not matched to a gene. This CDR3 spans 16 amino acids. Germline V gene sequence: CDR1 SGHTA, CDR2 FQGTGA. As to this clone: Its antigen remains unknown.

The sample was peripheral blood, taken 28 days after the second AZD1222 dose. The sequence derives from an adult who received the AZD1222 COVID-19 vaccine. The chain joins TRBV7-3 to TRBJ2-4; 7 positions match TRBD2. Written as DNA, the CDR3 is TGTGCCAGCAGCTTACCGGGGGGTTTAGCCAAAAACATTCAGTACTTC. Its translation: CASSLPGGLAKNIQYF. Together with reference TRBV7-3 and TRBJ2-4, the CDR3 gives the full variable domain: GAGVSQTPSNKVTEKGKYVELRCDPISGHTALYWYRQSLGQGPEFLIYFQGTGAADDSGLPNDRFFAVRPEGSVSTLKIQRTERGDSAVYLCASSLPGGLAKNIQYFGAGTRLSVL.